This TCR beta chain emerged from a study of cytomegalovirus exposure and HLA in healthy donors. Turning to this clone: The antigen is undetermined.

The CDR3 loop spans 13 amino acids. From germline, CDR1 is MNHNS and CDR2 SASEGT. Germline trimming cut 8 bases from V and 4 bases from J; bases unmatched to any gene: 6. The study, taken as a whole, reports: The authors later found HLA-associated TCR beta chains more clonally expanded than equally common others. Association of a missense DCLRE1C variant with TCR beta V- and J-gene trimming was reported in a later analysis. Accurate HLA-A and HLA-B prediction from TCR beta sequences was reported for most subjects.

It was with 60 Vbeta and 13 Jbeta primers that the PCR ran. Using immunoSEQ multiplex PCR, the repertoire was profiled, and TCRdb retains in-frame clones only, with some absent. The data show 150,000 to 200,000 clones, more than 75% seen once. The chain recombines TRBV6-1 with TRBJ2-7; 9 bases fit TRBD2. Material for sequencing was PBMCs. The origin of this receptor is a woman aged 50 to 60 in good health and CMV-seronegative. CDR3 amino acids: CASCSLAGYEQYF. The CDR3, as DNA: TGTGCCAGCTGTTCACTAGCGGGTTACGAGCAGTACTTC.